Listed below are T cell receptor beta chains from one sample, sequenced in a study of blood T cells in healthy people across ages. One entry per CDR3 protein, called by TCRdb with MiXCR from the 5' RACE reads. The repertoire holds under 800,000 distinct CDR3 sequences, with over 20% as singletons. Sequenced material: blood. Receptor source: a man aged 70-80 years in good health. The CDR3 runs from the conserved cysteine through the conserved F or W. D genes are given only for firm matches. Clone sizes are given selectively: once, few, many, or a class where the clone is expanded.

clone_size,d_call,j_call,v_call,cdr3_nt,cdr3_aa
many,NA,TRBJ2-4,TRBV15,TGTGCCACCAGCAGAGAACCACAGGGAAGAGCCAAAAACATTCAGTACTTC,CATSREPQGRAKNIQYF
NA,TRBD2,TRBJ2-1,TRBV6-2/TRBV6-3,TGTGCCAGCAGTCCCATCGGGAGGTCCTACAATGAGCAGTTCTTC,CASSPIGRSYNEQFF
NA,NA,TRBJ2-7,TRBV12-3/TRBV12-4,TGTGCCAGCAGTCCAGGGTTAAGCGAGCAGCACTTC,CASSPGLSEQHF
many,TRBD1,TRBJ2-3,TRBV15,TGTGCCACCAGCAGAGATTGGGGACAGGATTCTAGAGGGGATACGCAGTATTTT,CATSRDWGQDSRGDTQYF
NA,NA,TRBJ2-7,TRBV7-8,TGTGCCAGCAGCTTAGGGCCTCAATCCGAGCAGTACTTC,CASSLGPQSEQYF
NA,TRBD2,TRBJ2-5,TRBV20-1,TGCAGTGCTCCCCCAACTAGCGCGGAGACCCAGTACTTC,CSAPPTSAETQYF
NA,NA,TRBJ2-5,TRBV15,TGTGCCACCAGCAGAGGCGGACAGTTAAAACAAGAGACCCAGTACTTC,CATSRGGQLKQETQYF
many,NA,TRBJ2-3,TRBV12-3/TRBV12-4,TGTGCCAGCAGTCCCCGGCAGGGGACAGATACGCAGTATTTT,CASSPRQGTDTQYF
once,NA,TRBJ1-3,TRBV12-3/TRBV12-4,TGTGCCAGCAGTAAAGGGACGGTCTCTGGAAACACCATATATTTT,CASSKGTVSGNTIYF
NA,NA,TRBJ2-2,TRBV28,TGTGCCAGCAGTTTAATCGGCGGGGAGCTGTTTTTT,CASSLIGGELFF
many,TRBD1,TRBJ2-5,TRBV6-1,TGTGCCAGCAGTAAAACAGGGGTCGGGGAGACCCAGTACTTC,CASSKTGVGETQYF
many,TRBD2,TRBJ2-7,TRBV7-3,TGTGCCAGCAGCTTAGGCGGGAGGCCCTACGAGCAGTACTTC,CASSLGGRPYEQYF
NA,TRBD1,TRBJ1-1,TRBV5-1,TGCGCCAGCAGCTCCCCCGGGACAGGGTCGCAAACTTTCTTT,CASSSPGTGSQTFF
few,NA,TRBJ1-4,TRBV7-9,TGTGCCAGCAGCCCGGGGCAGCCGCTGTTTTTT,CASSPGQPLFF
many,NA,TRBJ2-7,TRBV28,TGTGCCAACCCGCTGGGGCACGAGCAGTACTTC,CANPLGHEQYF
NA,NA,TRBJ2-2,TRBV12-3/TRBV12-4,TGTGCCAGCAGCCGAGCCGGGGGCGCATGGAACACCGGGGAGCTGTTTTTT,CASSRAGGAWNTGELFF
NA,TRBD2,TRBJ2-5,TRBV20-1,TGCAGTGCTGCCTCGGGGGGAGGGGAGACCCAGTACTTC,CSAASGGGETQYF
NA,NA,TRBJ2-1,TRBV21-1,TGTGCCAGCAGCACCCGGACTAGGGTGAAGGACAATGAGCAGTTCTTC,CASSTRTRVKDNEQFF
NA,TRBD2,TRBJ2-1,TRBV6-2/TRBV6-3,TGTGCCAGCAGTTTTCTAGCGGGAGAGTATAATGAGCAGTTCTTC,CASSFLAGEYNEQFF
few,NA,TRBJ2-1,TRBV27,TGTGCCAGCAGGAGACTAGGCAGCTCCTACAATGAGCAGTTCTTC,CASRRLGSSYNEQFF
NA,NA,TRBJ1-1,TRBV6-5,TGTGCCAGCAGTTACGACCCGGGTCGGGGCACTGAAGCTTTCTTT,CASSYDPGRGTEAFF